This TCR beta chain was recorded in a study of identical twins. Addition of a universal primer site occurred through template switching, and cDNA carried unique molecular identifiers. TCRdb called the 5' RACE reads again in MiXCR, with one record for every CDR3 protein. The data hold approximately 500,000 distinct CDR3 sequences, with 12% to 15% observed a single time. This same sample was also taken into another study, of yellow fever vaccine responses in identical twins.

The sequenced sample consisted of CD4+ T cells sorted from blood. The TCR sequence derives from a woman younger than 35 in good health.

The CDR3 sequence is CSVAGRNYEQYF. As DNA, the CDR3 is TGCAGTGTGGCGGGACGGAACTACGAGCAGTACTTC. The V call is TRBV20-1, the J call TRBJ2-7, with D tentatively TRBD2 (6 bases). V dropped 7 bases and J dropped 3 bases, with 13 bases sitting between them. This CDR3 has 12 amino acids. Germline CDR1 DFQATT, CDR2 SNEGSKA (reference sequence).